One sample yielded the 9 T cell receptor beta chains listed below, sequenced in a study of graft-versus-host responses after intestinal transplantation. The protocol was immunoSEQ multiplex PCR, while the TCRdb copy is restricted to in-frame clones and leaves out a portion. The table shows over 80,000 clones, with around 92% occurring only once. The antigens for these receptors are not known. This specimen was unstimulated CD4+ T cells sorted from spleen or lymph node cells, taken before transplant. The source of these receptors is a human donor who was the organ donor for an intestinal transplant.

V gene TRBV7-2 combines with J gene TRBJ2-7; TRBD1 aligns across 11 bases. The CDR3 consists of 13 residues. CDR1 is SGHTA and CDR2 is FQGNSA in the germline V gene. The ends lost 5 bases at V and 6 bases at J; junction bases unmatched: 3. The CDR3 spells CASSPGTGGEQYF. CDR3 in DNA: TGTGCCAGCAGCCCCGGGACAGGGGGCGAGCAGTACTTC.

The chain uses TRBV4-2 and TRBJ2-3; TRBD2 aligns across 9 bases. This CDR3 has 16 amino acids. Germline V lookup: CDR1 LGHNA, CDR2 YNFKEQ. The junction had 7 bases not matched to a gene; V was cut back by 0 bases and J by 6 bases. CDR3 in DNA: TGTGCCAGCAGCCAAGATGGTAGCGGGGGTAGGGATACGCAGTATTTT. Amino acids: CASSQDGSGGRDTQYF.

CDR3 DNA sequence: TGTGCCAGCAGCCTAACCGGGACAGGGAGGACTGAAGCTTTCTTT. Protein sequence: CASSLTGTGRTEAFF. The genes are TRBV7-9 and TRBJ1-1; 9 bases align to TRBD1. The trim removed 5 bases at V and 5 bases at J, leaving 9 bases unmatched. The CDR3 contains 15 residues. Germline CDR1 SEHNR, CDR2 FQNEAQ (reference sequence). The full variable domain, its missing parts supplied by reference TRBV7-9 and TRBJ1-1, is DTGVSQNPRHKITKRGQNVTFRCDPISEHNRLYWYRQTLGQGPEFLTYFQNEAQLEKSRLLSDRFSAERPKGSFSTLEIQRTEQGDSAMYLCASSLTGTGRTEAFFGQGTRLTVV.

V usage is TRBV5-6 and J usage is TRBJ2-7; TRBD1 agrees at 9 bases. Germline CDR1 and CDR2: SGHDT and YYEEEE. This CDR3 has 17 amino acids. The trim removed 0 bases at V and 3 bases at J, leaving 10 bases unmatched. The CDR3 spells CASSLAHPGQGSYEQYF. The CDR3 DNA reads TGTGCCAGCAGCTTGGCCCACCCGGGACAGGGAAGCTACGAGCAGTACTTC.

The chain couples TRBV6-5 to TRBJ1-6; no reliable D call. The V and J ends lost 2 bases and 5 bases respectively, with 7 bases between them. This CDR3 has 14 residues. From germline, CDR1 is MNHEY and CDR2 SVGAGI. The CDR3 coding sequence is TGTGCCAGCAGTTACCACAGCAATAATTCACCCCTCCACTTT. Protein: CASSYHSNNSPLHF.

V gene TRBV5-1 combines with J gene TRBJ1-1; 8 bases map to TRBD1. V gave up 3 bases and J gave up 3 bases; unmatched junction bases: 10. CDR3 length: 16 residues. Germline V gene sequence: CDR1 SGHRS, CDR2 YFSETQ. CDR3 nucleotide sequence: TGCGCCAGCAGCTGGTTCGGGGCAGGGGGCGACACTGAAGCTTTCTTT. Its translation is CASSWFGAGGDTEAFF.

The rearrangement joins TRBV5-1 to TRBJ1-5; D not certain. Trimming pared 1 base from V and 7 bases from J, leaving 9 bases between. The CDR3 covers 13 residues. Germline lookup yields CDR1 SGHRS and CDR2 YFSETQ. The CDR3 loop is CASSLKAGQPQHF. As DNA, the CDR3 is TGCGCCAGCAGCTTGAAGGCGGGCCAGCCCCAGCATTTT.

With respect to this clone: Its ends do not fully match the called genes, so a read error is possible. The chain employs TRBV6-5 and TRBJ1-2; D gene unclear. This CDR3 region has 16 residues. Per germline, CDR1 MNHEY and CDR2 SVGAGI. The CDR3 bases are TGTGCCAGCAGTTACTCGTTTACCTCTACCCTTTATGACTACACCTTC. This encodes CASSYSFTSTLYDYTF.

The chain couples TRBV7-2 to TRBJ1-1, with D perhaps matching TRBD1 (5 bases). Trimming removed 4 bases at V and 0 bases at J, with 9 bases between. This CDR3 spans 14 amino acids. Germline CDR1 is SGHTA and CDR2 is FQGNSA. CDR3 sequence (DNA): TGTGCCAGCAGCTCAGGGAACCTGAACACTGAAGCTTTCTTT. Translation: CASSSGNLNTEAFF.